Following are 10 T cell receptor beta chains from one sample sequenced in a study of T cell responses to AZD1222 COVID-19 vaccine. TCRdb keeps only in-frame clones here, not all; method: immunoSEQ multiplex PCR. The data contain tens of thousands of clones, 89% of them singletons. The sequencing here drew on peripheral blood, taken 28 days after the second AZD1222 dose. The receptor set was obtained from an adult who received the AZD1222 COVID-19 vaccine.

This clone was seen once. V is TRBV7-2 and J is TRBJ1-2; D is unresolved. Germline CDR1 and CDR2: SGHTA and FQGNSA. V dropped 0 bases and J dropped 6 bases, with 23 bases sitting between them. The CDR3 extends over 18 amino acids. The CDR3 bases are TGTGCCAGCAGCTTAGCAGGCGGGAGGACCGGGAGGAGCCATGGCTACACCTTC. This translates into CASSLAGGRTGRSHGYTF.

This chain links TRBV11-3 with TRBJ2-6; 7 bases agree with TRBD2. This CDR3 has 19 residues. Germline V gene sequence: CDR1 SGHNT, CDR2 YENEEA. V lost 5 bases, J lost 0 bases, and 13 bases stayed unmatched. CDR3 protein: CASSPRGSGASSGANVLTF. In DNA form, the CDR3 reads TGTGCCAGCAGCCCCCGGGGGAGCGGGGCGAGCTCTGGGGCCAACGTCCTGACTTTC.

The chain uses TRBV27 and TRBJ2-7; TRBD2 agrees at 11 bases. The CDR3 covers 15 residues. CDR1 and CDR2 (germline): MNHEY, SMNVEV (reference sequence). V lost 6 bases to trimming and J lost 0 bases; unmatched junction nucleotides: 4. The DNA for the CDR3 is TGTGCCAGCAGATCCGGGACTAGCGGCTCCTACGAGCAGTACTTC. This encodes CASRSGTSGSYEQYF.

This clone was counted only a few times. The chain combines TRBV2 with TRBJ1-4, with 9 positions matching TRBD1. Trimming removed 7 bases from V and 8 bases from J; junction bases left unmatched: 5. In germline, CDR1 is SNHLY, CDR2 FYNNEI. This CDR3 spans 13 amino acids. The chain's CDR3 is CASMRDRAEKLFF. CDR3 DNA: TGTGCCAGCATGAGGGACAGGGCCGAAAAACTGTTTTTT.

CDR3 nucleotides: TGCGCCAGCAGCCAAGTTAGCGGGGGCCTCAACCAAGACTACAATGAGCAGTTCTTC. Its protein is CASSQVSGGLNQDYNEQFF. V and J are TRBV4-1 and TRBJ2-1, with TRBD2 matching over 9 bases. J gave up 3 bases and V 1 base, and 13 bases lay outside the gene matches. This CDR3 comprises 19 residues. CDR1 and CDR2 (germline): MGHRA, YSYEKL.

This sequence joins TRBV18 and TRBJ2-7; maybe TRBD1 (5 bases). The CDR3 loop spans 11 amino acids. The germline V and J ends were trimmed by 5 bases and 10 bases, with 12 bases remaining between them. Per the germline V gene, CDR1 is KGHSH and CDR2 is LQKENI. The CDR3 loop reads CASSDDRFQYV. The CDR3, as DNA: TGTGCCAGCTCAGACGACAGATTTCAGTACGTC.

A few counts support this clone. The rearrangement joins TRBV5-1 to TRBJ2-3, with 8 positions matching TRBD1. This CDR3 is built from 14 residues. CDR1 and CDR2 from the germline V gene are SGHRS and YFSETQ. V trimming: 3 bases; J trimming: 4 bases; junction bases outside the gene matches: 4. The CDR3 nucleotides are TGCGCCAGCAGCTATGGACAGGGCGCAGATACGCAGTATTTT. Translation gives CASSYGQGADTQYF.

This clone was recorded once. The V gene is TRBV5-1, the J gene TRBJ2-7, with TRBD2 as a possible D gene (5 bases). Between the trimmed V and J ends, which lost 6 bases and 6 bases, there was a span of 22 bases. The germline V gene has CDR1 SGHRS and CDR2 YFSETQ. The CDR3 runs to 15 residues. This CDR3 is CASNVVVGGLGEQYF. DNA for the CDR3: TGCGCCAGCAATGTCGTCGTGGGCGGGTTGGGCGAGCAGTACTTC. The full variable domain, rest sourced from reference TRBV5-1 and TRBJ2-7, is KAGVTQTPRYLIKTRGQQVTLSCSPISGHRSVSWYQQTPGQGLQFLFEYFSETQRNKGNFPGRFSGRQFSNSRSEMNVSTLELGDSALYLCASNVVVGGLGEQYFGPGTRLTVT.

This clone was found once. This chain uses TRBV27 with TRBJ1-1; D gene ambiguous. Trimming removed 3 bases from V and 5 bases from J, with 10 bases in between. Germline values: CDR1 MNHEY, CDR2 SMNVEV (reference sequence). CDR3 size: 13 residues. The CDR3 nucleotides are TGTGCCAGCAGTTTTGGCAGGCATACTGAAGCTTTCTTT. Translation gives CASSFGRHTEAFF.

The chain employs TRBV7-8 and TRBJ2-2, with no clear D. Trimming pared 6 bases from V and 0 bases from J, leaving 5 bases between. CDR1 SGHVS and CDR2 FQNEAQ come from the germline V gene. The CDR3 covers 13 residues. In DNA form, the CDR3 reads TGTGCCAGCAGACCCGCGAACACCGGGGAGCTGTTTTTT. This gives the protein CASRPANTGELFF.